This T cell receptor (beta chain) was sequenced in a study of blood T cell repertoires in COVID-19. Study at large: The samples span acute and convalescent COVID-19 from the United States, Italy and Spain. From T cells, B-cell-depleted T cells, or PBMCs came the material, which was cDNA or gDNA.

Authors' analysis steps: Estimation of nucleated cell counts relied on the amplification of reference gene primers. Clones were read by immunoSEQ multiplex PCR, and TCRdb kept only the in-frame ones, dropping some. For V, J and clone size, that table is used; D and trimming come from the DNA. Of around 200,000 clones listed, around four fifths are singletons. This CDR3 is built from 16 residues. V gene TRBV21-1 combines with J gene TRBJ1-5. TRBV21-1 is a pseudogene locus. The clonotype comes from a woman aged 45-60 years with acute or convalescent COVID-19. Sequencing was done on a sample of peripheral blood. The CDR3 nucleotides read TGTGCCAGCAGCCCTGGAGGAGGGGTAAGCAATCAGCCCCAGCATTTT. It codes for CASSPGGGVSNQPQHF.